Listed here are 27 T cell receptor beta chains from one sample, sequenced in a study of blood T cell repertoires in COVID-19. Produced via immunoSEQ multiplex PCR; TCRdb's table is partial and in-frame only. The table records 100,000 to 150,000 clones, 70% to 80% of them present only once. Material for sequencing was peripheral blood. All receptors come from a human donor in a cohort sampled during active COVID-19.

This chain uses TRBV28 with TRBJ1-1; TRBD1 agrees at 8 bases. Germline CDR1 is MDHEN and CDR2 is SYDVKM. The ends lost 2 bases at V and 4 bases at J; junction bases unmatched: 9. The CDR3 consists of 16 residues. The CDR3, as DNA: TGTGCCAGCAGTTTACTTCAGGGGGCCCGGGGCACTGAAGCTTTCTTT. It translates to CASSLLQGARGTEAFF.

The genes are TRBV7-3 and TRBJ2-7; D is possibly TRBD2 (6 bases). The V and J ends lost 1 base and 2 bases respectively, with 12 bases between them. CDR3 length: 15 residues. CDR1 SGHTA and CDR2 FQGTGA come from the germline V gene. The DNA of the CDR3 is TGTGCCAGCAGCTTAATGGTAGCGGAGACCTACGAGCAGTACTTC. This sequence encodes CASSLMVAETYEQYF.

The J gene is TRBJ2-5, the V gene TRBV7-2; D is unresolved. V lost 1 base and J 4 bases, leaving 7 bases between the germline ends. This CDR3 comprises 13 residues. Germline CDR1 SGHTA, CDR2 FQGNSA. The CDR3 region is CASSLVARETQYF. The CDR3 bases are TGTGCCAGCAGCTTAGTCGCCAGAGAGACCCAGTACTTC. Full variable domain (outside the CDR3, taken from reference TRBV7-2 and TRBJ2-5): GAGVSQSPSNKVTEKGKDVELRCDPISGHTALYWYRQSLGQGLEFLIYFQGNSAPDKSGLPSDRFSAERTGGSVSTLTIQRTQQEDSAVYLCASSLVARETQYFGPGTRLLVL.

This clone was detected once. A junction end diverges from the germline sequence, so it may reflect a read error. The rearrangement links TRBV2 to TRBJ2-6; perhaps TRBD1 as D (5 bases). CDR1 is SNHLY, CDR2 FYNNEI, per germline. The CDR3 length is 14 residues. CDR3 residues: CASTETSGANVLTF. CDR3 nucleotides: TGTGCCAGCACAGAGACGAGTGGGGCCAACGTCCTGACTTTT.

The rearrangement links TRBV3-1 (or the pseudogene TRBV3-2) to TRBJ1-6; 10 nucleotides align to TRBD1. The V gene's germline CDR1 is LGHDT and CDR2 YNNKEL (reference sequence). There are 16 residues in the CDR3. The J segment lost 9 bases and the V segment lost 6 bases, leaving 11 bases of the junction unmatched. CDR3 in DNA: TGTGCCAGCAGGCCAAGGGTCCGGGACAGGGGTTCACCCCTCCACTTT. This gives the protein CASRPRVRDRGSPLHF.

The V gene is TRBV3-1 (or the pseudogene TRBV3-2), the J gene TRBJ2-5; the D is unclear. The V end lost 2 bases, the J end lost 4 bases, and 5 bases lay between the germline ends. This CDR3 is built from 12 residues. Germline CDR1 and CDR2: LGHDT and YNNKEL (reference sequence). The CDR3 bases are TGTGCCAGCAGCCAAACGGGAGAGACCCAGTACTTC. Protein sequence: CASSQTGETQYF.

Only a few counts were recorded for this clone. The chain uses TRBV6-2 or TRBV6-3 and TRBJ1-1; no firm D call. The CDR3 spans 14 residues. Germline V gives CDR1 MNHEY, CDR2 SVGEGT. V lost 6 bases to trimming and J lost 0 bases, with 11 bases between them. CDR3: CASSRSTLNTEAFF. The CDR3 nucleotides are TGTGCCAGCAGCCGTAGCACATTGAACACTGAAGCTTTCTTT.

This chain uses TRBV28 with TRBJ2-3, with 9 bases matching TRBD2. The CDR3 is made up of 17 amino acids. The V gene's germline CDR1 is MDHEN and CDR2 SYDVKM. Trimming removed 6 bases from V and 3 bases from J; junction bases left unmatched: 13. This CDR3 is CASRLFLGGGATDTQYF. In nucleotides, the CDR3 is TGTGCCAGCAGACTCTTCCTAGGCGGGGGGGCGACAGATACGCAGTATTTT.

The chain recombines TRBV5-6 with TRBJ1-1, with D uncertain. The V and J ends lost 2 bases and 4 bases respectively, with 9 bases between them. The CDR3 spans 13 residues. CDR1 SGHDT and CDR2 YYEEEE come from the germline V gene. Here the CDR3 reads CASSFERGTEAFF. The CDR3 DNA is TGTGCCAGCAGCTTCGAGCGGGGCACTGAAGCTTTCTTT.

The chain joins TRBV11-2 to TRBJ2-1; 7 bases fit TRBD2. The junction had 16 bases not matched to a gene; V was cut back by 5 bases and J by 15 bases. The CDR3 totals 14 residues. Germline-derived CDR1 and CDR2 are SGHAT and FQNNGV. The CDR3 here is CASSLTLAGDLMFF. In nucleotides, the CDR3 is TGTGCCAGCAGCCTTACGCTTGCGGGGGATCTAATGTTCTTC.

This clone has a single count. The chain recombines TRBV9 with TRBJ2-7, with 8 nucleotides matching TRBD2. The germline V gene encodes CDR1 SGDLS and CDR2 YYNGEE. Unmatched junction bases numbered 5, after V lost 2 bases and J lost 4 bases. The CDR3 spans 14 residues. CDR3 nucleotides: TGTGCCAGCAGCGTTAGCGGGGATCCGTACGAGCAGTACTTC. It translates to CASSVSGDPYEQYF. Full variable domain (outside the CDR3, taken from reference TRBV9 and TRBJ2-7): DSGVTQTPKHLITATGQRVTLRCSPRSGDLSVYWYQQSLDQGLQFLIQYYNGEERAKGNILERFSAQQFPDLHSELNLSSLELGDSALYFCASSVSGDPYEQYFGPGTRLTVT.

This clone was seen a handful of times. J is TRBJ2-7 and V is TRBV18; 12 nucleotides align to TRBD2. After removal of 5 bases from V and 1 base from J, the junction contained 3 bases not matched to a gene. This CDR3 contains 15 residues. Germline V gene lookup returns CDR1 KGHSH and CDR2 LQKENI. The CDR3 bases are TGTGCCAGCTCATCTAGCGGGGGGGATTCCTACGAGCAGTACTTC. It translates to CASSSSGGDSYEQYF.

DNA for the CDR3: TGTGCCAGCAGGGGACAGCTTAACACTGAAGCTTTCTTT. Protein sequence: CASRGQLNTEAFF. The chain has TRBV6-5 and TRBJ1-1; 7 nucleotides align to TRBD1. This CDR3 has 13 residues. From germline, CDR1 is MNHEY and CDR2 SVGAGI. V shed 6 bases, J shed 2 bases, and the junction held 3 bases outside the gene matches.

V usage is TRBV11-1 and J usage is TRBJ2-7, with D possibly TRBD1 on 6 matching bases. V lost 5 bases to trimming and J lost 6 bases, with 20 bases between them. Germline-derived CDR1 and CDR2 are SGHAT and FQDESV (reference sequence). The CDR3 has 15 residues. The CDR3 loop is CASSRTGMVLGEQYF. DNA for the CDR3: TGTGCCAGCAGCCGAACAGGGATGGTTTTAGGCGAGCAGTACTTC.

The chain uses TRBV4-2 and TRBJ1-1; D gene ambiguous. The CDR3 covers 14 residues. CDR1 and CDR2 (germline): LGHNA, YNFKEQ. With 0 bases removed from V and 1 base from J, the gap between germline ends came to 6 bases. CDR3 in amino acids: CASSQETRNTEAFF. As DNA, the CDR3 is TGTGCCAGCAGCCAAGAAACGAGGAACACTGAAGCTTTCTTT.

This chain joins TRBV5-6 and TRBJ1-1; the D is unclear. In germline, CDR1 is SGHDT, CDR2 YYEEEE. V gave up 2 bases and J gave up 9 bases, with 14 bases separating them. The CDR3 totals 13 residues. This chain's CDR3 is CASSLGGFSQAFF. The CDR3 coding sequence is TGTGCCAGCAGCTTAGGCGGATTTTCGCAAGCTTTCTTT. The variable domain in full, completed from reference TRBV5-6 and TRBJ1-1, reads DAGVTQSPTHLIKTRGQQVTLRCSPKSGHDTVSWYQQALGQGPQFIFQYYEEEERQRGNFPDRFSGHQFPNYSSELNVNALLLGDSALYLCASSLGGFSQAFFGQGTRLTVV.

The V gene is TRBV7-8, the J gene TRBJ2-1, with 14 bases matching TRBD2. The CDR3 contains 15 residues. V was clipped by 5 bases and J by 6 bases; unmatched bases: 3. Germline loops: CDR1 SGHVS, CDR2 FQNEAQ. The CDR3 loop reads CASSETSGRANEQFF. For the CDR3, the DNA is TGTGCCAGCAGCGAGACTAGCGGGAGGGCCAATGAGCAGTTCTTC. Drawing the rest from reference TRBV7-8 and TRBJ2-1, the complete variable domain is GAGVSQSPRYKVAKRGQDVALRCDPISGHVSLFWYQQALGQGPEFLTYFQNEAQLDKSGLPSDRFFAERPEGSVSTLKIQRTQQEDSAVYLCASSETSGRANEQFFGPGTRLTVL.

This chain links TRBV7-6 with TRBJ1-3; possible D gene TRBD1, 6 bases. The CDR3 extends over 17 amino acids. The V end lost 3 bases, the J end lost 0 bases, and 15 bases lay between the germline ends. CDR1 and CDR2 (germline): SGHVS, FNYEAQ. The CDR3 DNA reads TGTGCCAGCAGCTTCCTAGTGACAGGCGTCTCTGGAAACACCATATATTTT. Residues: CASSFLVTGVSGNTIYF.

This clone was recorded only once. The chain is built from TRBV7-2 and TRBJ2-3, with TRBD2 matching over 7 bases. CDR1 and CDR2 from the germline V gene are SGHTA and FQGNSA. V dropped 5 bases and J dropped 0; count of bases not matched to a gene: 11. This CDR3 comprises 17 residues. CDR3: CASSQFGGLGSTDTQYF. The CDR3 DNA reads TGTGCCAGCAGCCAATTCGGGGGGTTGGGGAGCACAGATACGCAGTATTTT.

The chain uses TRBV19 and TRBJ2-2; D possibly corresponds to TRBD1 (5 bases). The CDR3 has 14 residues. Germline V gene sequence: CDR1 LNHDA, CDR2 SQIVND (reference sequence). Trimming took off 6 bases at V and 7 bases at J, with 15 bases between the two ends. CDR3 sequence (DNA): TGTGCCAGTAGACCTAGGGGTCTCAGCGGGGAGCTGTTTTTT. Its protein product is CASRPRGLSGELFF.

This rearrangement joins TRBV15 to TRBJ2-7, with D hard to call. The germline V gene encodes CDR1 LNHNV and CDR2 YYDKDF (reference sequence). This CDR3 contains 12 residues. Trimming pared 0 bases from V and 5 bases from J, leaving 5 bases between. The CDR3 reads CATSRDQNEQYF. CDR3 DNA: TGTGCCACCAGCAGAGATCAGAACGAGCAGTACTTC.

The chain joins TRBV7-8 to TRBJ2-7; possibly TRBD1 for D (8 bases). The CDR3 has 16 amino acids. The V gene's germline CDR1 is SGHVS and CDR2 FQNEAQ. Trimming removed 1 base at V and 4 bases at J, with 17 bases between. The CDR3 region is CASSLGTGGREYEQYF. The DNA of the CDR3 is TGTGCCAGCAGCTTAGGAACAGGGGGGAGGGAATACGAGCAGTACTTC. Based on the CDR3 plus reference TRBV7-8 and TRBJ2-7, the full variable domain is GAGVSQSPRYKVAKRGQDVALRCDPISGHVSLFWYQQALGQGPEFLTYFQNEAQLDKSGLPSDRFFAERPEGSVSTLKIQRTQQEDSAVYLCASSLGTGGREYEQYFGPGTRLTVT.

This chain links TRBV24-1 with TRBJ2-1; D ambiguous. V lost 8 bases and J lost 0, with 4 bases in between. This CDR3 has 12 amino acids. Germline lookup yields CDR1 KGHDR and CDR2 SFDVKD. This CDR3 reads CATTSSYNEQFF. In nucleotides, the CDR3 is TGTGCCACCACCAGCTCCTACAATGAGCAGTTCTTC.

The chain carries TRBV7-2 and TRBJ2-3; weak D call: TRBD1 (5 bases). Trimming took 1 base from V and 1 from J, leaving 9 bases between them. CDR1 is SGHTA, CDR2 FQGNSA, per germline. There are 15 residues in the CDR3. The CDR3 DNA is TGTGCCAGCAGCTTAGGGGGCAGTCGCACAGATACGCAGTATTTT. Amino acids: CASSLGGSRTDTQYF.

The chain recombines TRBV19 with TRBJ2-1; the D gene is possibly TRBD1 (5 bases). The CDR3 consists of 13 residues. V was pared by 7 bases and J by 9 bases, with 16 bases between. CDR1 and CDR2 (germline): LNHDA, SQIVND (reference sequence). DNA of the CDR3: TGTGCCAGTACCCCCAGGGAATTGGGTGAGCAGTTCTTC. It is translated as CASTPRELGEQFF.

This chain connects TRBV28 to TRBJ1-2; D is unresolved. V dropped 6 bases and J dropped 4 bases, with 15 bases sitting between them. Germline CDR1 reads MDHEN; CDR2 reads SYDVKM. The CDR3 has 14 residues. In DNA, the CDR3 is TGTGCCAGCAGGCACCAGCGCCCGCCCTATGGCTACACCTTC. Its protein is CASRHQRPPYGYTF.

This clone was detected once. The chain employs TRBV18 and TRBJ1-1; D is ambiguous. There are 14 residues in the CDR3. V was shortened by 1 base and J by 3 bases, with 9 bases between the two germline ends. The germline gives CDR1 KGHSH, CDR2 LQKENI. The CDR3: CASSPLLRDTEAFF. The CDR3 nucleotides are TGTGCCAGCTCACCACTTTTGAGGGACACTGAAGCTTTCTTT.